This passage covers 4 T cell receptor beta chains from one sample sequenced in a study of T cell responses to AZD1222 COVID-19 vaccine. Libraries were prepared by immunoSEQ multiplex PCR; TCRdb keeps only in-frame clonotypes and omits some of them. The table includes around 130,000 clones, around 87% detected once. The specimen comprised peripheral blood, sampled 28 days after the second AZD1222 dose. The origin of the receptors is an adult who received the AZD1222 COVID-19 vaccine.

The V and J genes are TRBV6-2 or TRBV6-3 and TRBJ2-1, with 7 bases fitting TRBD1. The CDR3 runs 13 residues. Unmatched junction bases numbered 5, after V lost 7 bases and J lost 5 bases. Germline values: CDR1 MNHEY, CDR2 SVGEGT. CDR3 coding DNA: TGTGCCAGCACCCCAGACAGGGACAATGAGCAGTTCTTC. Translated, it gives CASTPDRDNEQFF.

The chain joins TRBV4-1 to TRBJ1-2; TRBD1 aligns across 8 bases. CDR1 and CDR2 from the germline V gene are MGHRA and YSYEKL. This CDR3 region has 14 residues. J gave up 4 bases and V 0 bases, and 1 base lay outside the gene matches. Here the CDR3 reads CASSQETGAYGYTF. As DNA, the CDR3 is TGCGCCAGCAGCCAAGAGACAGGGGCCTATGGCTACACCTTC.

This chain links TRBV6-5 with TRBJ1-1; D is unclear. The CDR3 contains 14 residues. Germline-derived CDR1 and CDR2 are MNHEY and SVGAGI. V lost 4 bases, J lost 1 base, and 10 bases lay in between. The CDR3 coding sequence is TGTGCCAGCAGTTCCCGGGCGGCGAACACTGAAGCTTTCTTT. This sequence encodes CASSSRAANTEAFF.

This chain connects TRBV18 to TRBJ1-1; tentatively, D is TRBD1 (6 bases). Germline CDR1 KGHSH, CDR2 LQKENI. Trimming pared 4 bases from V and 0 bases from J, leaving 12 bases between. The length of the CDR3 is 15 residues. The CDR3 reads CASSQQGLLNTEAFF. The CDR3 DNA reads as TGTGCCAGCTCACAACAGGGCCTCCTGAACACTGAAGCTTTCTTT.